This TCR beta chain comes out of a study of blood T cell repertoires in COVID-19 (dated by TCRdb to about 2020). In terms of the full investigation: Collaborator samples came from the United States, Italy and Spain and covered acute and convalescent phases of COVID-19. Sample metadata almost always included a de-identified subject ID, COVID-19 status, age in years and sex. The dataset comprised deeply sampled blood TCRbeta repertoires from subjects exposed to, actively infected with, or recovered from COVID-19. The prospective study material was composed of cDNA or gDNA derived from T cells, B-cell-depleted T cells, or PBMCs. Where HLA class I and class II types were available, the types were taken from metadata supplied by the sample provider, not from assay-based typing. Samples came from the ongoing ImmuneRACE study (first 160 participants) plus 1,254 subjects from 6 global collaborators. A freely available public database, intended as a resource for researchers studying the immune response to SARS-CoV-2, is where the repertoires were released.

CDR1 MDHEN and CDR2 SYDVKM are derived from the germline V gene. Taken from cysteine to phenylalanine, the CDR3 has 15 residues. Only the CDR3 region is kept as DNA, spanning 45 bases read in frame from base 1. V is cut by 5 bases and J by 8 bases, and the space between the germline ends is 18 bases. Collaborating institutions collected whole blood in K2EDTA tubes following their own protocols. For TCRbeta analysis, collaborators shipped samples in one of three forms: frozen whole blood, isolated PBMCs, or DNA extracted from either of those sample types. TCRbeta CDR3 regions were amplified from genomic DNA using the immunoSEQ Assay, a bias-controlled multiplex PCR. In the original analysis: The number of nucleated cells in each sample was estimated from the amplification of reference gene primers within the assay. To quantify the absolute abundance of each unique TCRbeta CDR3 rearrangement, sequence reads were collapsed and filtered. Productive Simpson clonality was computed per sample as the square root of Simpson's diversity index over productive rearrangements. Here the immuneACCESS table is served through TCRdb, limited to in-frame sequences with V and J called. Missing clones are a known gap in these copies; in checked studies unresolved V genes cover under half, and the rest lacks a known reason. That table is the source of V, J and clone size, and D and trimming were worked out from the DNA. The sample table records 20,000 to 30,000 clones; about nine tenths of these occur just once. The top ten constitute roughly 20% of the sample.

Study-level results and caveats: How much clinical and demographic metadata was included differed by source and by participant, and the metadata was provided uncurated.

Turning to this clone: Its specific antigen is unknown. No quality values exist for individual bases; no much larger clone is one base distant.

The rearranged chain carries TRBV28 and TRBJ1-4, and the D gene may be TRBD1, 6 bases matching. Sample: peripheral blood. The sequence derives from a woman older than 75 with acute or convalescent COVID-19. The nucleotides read TGTGCCAGCAGTCCCAGGGGTCCCGCCCGAGAAAAACTGTTTTTT. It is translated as CASSPRGPAREKLFF.